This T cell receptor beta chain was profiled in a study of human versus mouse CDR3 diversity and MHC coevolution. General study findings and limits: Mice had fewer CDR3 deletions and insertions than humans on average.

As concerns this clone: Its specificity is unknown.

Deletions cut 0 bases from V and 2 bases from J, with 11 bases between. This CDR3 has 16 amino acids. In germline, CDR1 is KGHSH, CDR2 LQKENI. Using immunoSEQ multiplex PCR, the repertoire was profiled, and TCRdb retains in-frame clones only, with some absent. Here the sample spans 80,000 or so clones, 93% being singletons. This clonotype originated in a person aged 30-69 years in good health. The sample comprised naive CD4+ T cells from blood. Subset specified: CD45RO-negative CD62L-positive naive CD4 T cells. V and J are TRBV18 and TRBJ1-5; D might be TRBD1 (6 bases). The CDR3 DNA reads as TGTGCCAGCTCACCACCGTCGTCAGGGGGCAATCAGCCCCAGCATTTT. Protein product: CASSPPSSGGNQPQHF. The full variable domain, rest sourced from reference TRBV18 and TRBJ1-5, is NAGVMQNPRHLVRRRGQEARLRCSPMKGHSHVYWYRQLPEEGLKFMVYLQKENIIDESGMPKERFSAEFPKEGPSILRIQQVVRGDSAAYFCASSPPSSGGNQPQHFGDGTRLSIL.